The 15 T cell receptor beta chains listed next were all sequenced from one sample in a study of shared clonotypes between healthy human individuals. Sequencing used immunoSEQ multiplex PCR; TCRdb keeps in-frame clones, though not all of them. The sample lists 950,000 to 1,100,000 clones; around 82% were seen once. Sequencing was done on a sample of memory CD4+ T cells from PBMCs. Subset meaning: CD45RA-negative fraction. Every receptor here comes from a man between 18 and 35 years old in good health. Some clones in this sample may be carry-over from other donors' samples.

This chain links TRBV27 with TRBJ2-7; D possibly corresponds to TRBD1 (7 bases). Germline CDR1 and CDR2: MNHEY and SMNVEV (reference sequence). V was trimmed by 6 bases and J by 0 bases, leaving 12 bases between them. This CDR3 has 14 amino acids. DNA for the CDR3: TGTGCCAGCAGGCCGGGGGACAGCTCCTACGAGCAGTACTTC. It codes for CASRPGDSSYEQYF.

The chain's CDR3 is CAWGHSVDEKLFF. Here the CDR3 DNA reads TGTGCCTGGGGACACTCGGTCGATGAAAAACTGTTTTTT. The rearrangement links TRBV30 to TRBJ1-4; tentative D call: TRBD1 (5 bases). Trimming left V 5 bases short and J 6 bases short, with 13 bases between. The CDR3 has 13 residues. Per germline, CDR1 GTSNPN and CDR2 SVGIG (reference sequence).

The rearrangement joins TRBV4-2 to TRBJ2-1; 12 nucleotides line up with TRBD2. The germline CDR1 and CDR2 sequences are LGHNA and YNFKEQ. Germline trimming cut 1 base from V and 6 bases from J; bases unmatched to any gene: 10. This CDR3 is built from 18 residues. The CDR3 is CASSQAGLAGFLGNEQFF. CDR3 nucleotide sequence: TGTGCCAGCAGCCAAGCGGGACTAGCGGGCTTTTTGGGCAATGAGCAGTTCTTC.

V usage is TRBV4-2 and J usage is TRBJ2-1; D remains unclear. Germline values: CDR1 LGHNA, CDR2 YNFKEQ. Between the trimmed V and J ends, which lost 0 bases and 3 bases, there was a span of 9 bases. This CDR3 comprises 15 residues. The CDR3 sequence: CASSQDLGNYNEQFF. The CDR3 DNA follows: TGTGCCAGCAGCCAAGATTTGGGTAACTACAATGAGCAGTTCTTC.

V is TRBV5-4 and J is TRBJ2-7, with D possibly being TRBD1 (5 bases). Germline CDR1 and CDR2: SGHNT and YYREEE (reference sequence). The CDR3 has 16 residues. V was pared by 4 bases and J by 3 bases, with 20 bases between. The CDR3 spells CASSPARTGPDYEQYF. The CDR3 bases are TGTGCCAGCAGCCCGGCTAGAACAGGACCGGACTACGAGCAGTACTTC.

This chain uses TRBV10-1 with TRBJ2-1, with 7 bases aligning to TRBD2. The CDR3 sequence is 15 residues long. The ends lost 5 bases at V and 4 bases at J; junction bases unmatched: 8. Germline loops: CDR1 WNHNN, CDR2 SYGVQD (reference sequence). CDR3 nucleotide sequence: TGCGCCAGCAGTTCCGGGAGGACCGGATACAATGAGCAGTTCTTC. This sequence encodes CASSSGRTGYNEQFF.

The chain links TRBV9 to TRBJ2-2, with 9 nucleotides matching TRBD1. Germline V CDR1 and CDR2: SGDLS, YYNGEE. The V gene end was trimmed by 2 bases and the J gene end by 4 bases; junction bases not matched to a gene: 6. This CDR3 comprises 16 residues. The CDR3 nucleotides are TGTGCCAGCAGCGTGTCAGGGACAGGGAGCACCGGGGAGCTGTTTTTT. Translated, it gives CASSVSGTGSTGELFF.

The rearrangement uses TRBV5-1 and TRBJ1-2; 8 nucleotides match TRBD1. Per the germline V gene, CDR1 is SGHRS and CDR2 is YFSETQ. This CDR3 is 14 amino acids long. V trimming: 0 bases; J trimming: 8 bases; junction bases outside the gene matches: 6. The CDR3 region is CASSLGTGPPGYTF. CDR3 DNA: TGCGCCAGCAGCTTGGGGACAGGGCCTCCGGGCTACACCTTC.

With regard to this clone: Possible read error: a much larger clone is one base away. The chain employs TRBV7-2 and TRBJ2-7; TRBD2 might be the D (5 bases). The CDR3 sequence is 14 residues long. Germline V gene sequence: CDR1 SGHTA, CDR2 FQGNSA. Trimming cost V 0 bases and J 0 bases, with 6 bases left between them. Here the CDR3 DNA reads TGTGCCAGCAGCTTAGCGGGGAGCTCCTACGAGCAGTACTTC. This codes for CASSLAGSSYEQYF.

This chain connects TRBV10-2 to TRBJ1-2; tentatively, D is TRBD1 (5 bases). The V end was cut by 8 bases, the J end by 8 bases, with 21 bases between. Looked up from germline, CDR1 is WSHSY and CDR2 is SAAADI. CDR3 length equals 14 residues. For the CDR3, the DNA is TGCGCCAGCCGGCGAGACAGTTCCGGAGTGGGCTACACCTTC. The encoded protein is CASRRDSSGVGYTF.

This sequence joins TRBV28 and TRBJ1-3; D is ambiguous. The V gene's germline CDR1 is MDHEN and CDR2 SYDVKM. There are 16 residues in the CDR3. V was cut by 2 bases and J by 1 base, with 12 bases left in between. The CDR3 DNA sequence: TGTGCCAGCAGTTTAAGAATTGGGATTTCTGGAAACACCATATATTTT. This sequence encodes CASSLRIGISGNTIYF.

The CDR3, as DNA: TGTGCCAGTAGTACCCTAACGGACCAAGAGACCCAGTACTTC. This codes for CASSTLTDQETQYF. The genes are TRBV19 and TRBJ2-5; D is undetermined. Germline loops: CDR1 LNHDA, CDR2 SQIVND (reference sequence). The CDR3 runs 14 residues. V was trimmed by 4 bases and J by 0 bases, leaving 9 bases between them.

This chain links TRBV11-3 with TRBJ2-7; 13 positions match TRBD2. The V segment lost 2 bases and the J segment 4 bases; nucleotides outside the gene matches: 5. The CDR3 has 16 residues. Germline V gene data show CDR1 as SGHNT and CDR2 as YENEEA. The CDR3 loop reads CASSLSGTSGVYEQYF. The CDR3 DNA sequence: TGTGCCAGCAGCTTATCGGGGACTAGCGGGGTTTACGAGCAGTACTTC.

The CDR3 loop reads CASSFPGREKLFF. The CDR3 coding sequence is TGTGCCAGCAGCTTCCCGGGACGGGAAAAACTGTTTTTT. The chain uses TRBV7-2 and TRBJ1-4; D possibly corresponds to TRBD1 (5 bases). Trimming cost V 3 bases and J 8 bases, with 10 bases left between them. CDR1 and CDR2 from the germline V gene are SGHTA and FQGNSA. There are 13 residues in the CDR3.

The chain couples TRBV7-2 to TRBJ2-3; 8 positions match TRBD1. Per the germline V gene, CDR1 is SGHTA and CDR2 is FQGNSA. V was pared by 5 bases and J by 1 base, with 5 bases of the junction left unmatched. CDR3 size: 15 residues. The CDR3 loop reads CASSIDRGRTDTQYF. CDR3 in DNA: TGTGCCAGCAGCATAGACAGGGGCCGCACAGATACGCAGTATTTT.